This T cell receptor (beta chain) stems from a study of blood T cell repertoires in COVID-19. Sequencing was performed with immunoSEQ multiplex PCR; in TCRdb, only in-frame clones are kept and a portion is missing. Of about 270,000 clones listed, under 90% are singletons. V shed 0 bases and J shed 6 bases, with 6 bases lying between them. Looked up from germline, CDR1 is SGHNT and CDR2 is YYREEE (reference sequence). The CDR3 is made up of 13 amino acids. This sequence joins TRBV5-4 and TRBJ2-2, with D hard to call. What was sequenced was peripheral blood. The sequence was collected from a woman in her sixties or seventies with active or convalescent COVID-19. The CDR3 bases are TGTGCCAGCAGCTTGGACAGAGCCGGGGAGCTGTTTTTT. Translated, it gives CASSLDRAGELFF. Full variable domain (outside the CDR3, taken from reference TRBV5-4 and TRBJ2-2): ETGVTQSPTHLIKTRGQQVTLRCSSQSGHNTVSWYQQALGQGPQFIFQYYREEENGRGNFPPRFSGLQFPNYSSELNVNALELDDSALYLCASSLDRAGELFFGEGSRLTVL.